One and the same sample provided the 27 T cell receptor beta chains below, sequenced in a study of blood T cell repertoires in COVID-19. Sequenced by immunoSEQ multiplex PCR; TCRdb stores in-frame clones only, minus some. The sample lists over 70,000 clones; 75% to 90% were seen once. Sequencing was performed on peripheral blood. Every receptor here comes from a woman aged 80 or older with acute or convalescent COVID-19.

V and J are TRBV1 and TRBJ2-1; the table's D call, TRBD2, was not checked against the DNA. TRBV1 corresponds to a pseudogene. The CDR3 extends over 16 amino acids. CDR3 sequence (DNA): TGCACCAGCAGCCGTCCTGGGAGGGAGGCCTACAATGAGCAGTTCTTC. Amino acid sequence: CTSSRPGREAYNEQFF.

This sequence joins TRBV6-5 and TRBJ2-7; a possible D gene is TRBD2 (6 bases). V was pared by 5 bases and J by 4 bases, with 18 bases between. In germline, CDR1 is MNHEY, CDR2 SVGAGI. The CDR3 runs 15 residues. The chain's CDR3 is CASSPTILGGYEQYF. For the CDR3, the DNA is TGTGCCAGCAGTCCCACCATCCTCGGGGGTTACGAGCAGTACTTC.

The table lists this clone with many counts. In nucleotides, the CDR3 is TGTGCCAGCAGTTCGACCCTCACGGGACAGGGGGGCGAGCAGTACTTC. It specifies CASSSTLTGQGGEQYF. This chain links TRBV27 with TRBJ2-7, with 11 bases that match TRBD1. The germline V gene has CDR1 MNHEY and CDR2 SMNVEV (reference sequence). The CDR3 spans 16 residues. V lost 4 bases to trimming and J lost 6 bases; unmatched junction nucleotides: 11.

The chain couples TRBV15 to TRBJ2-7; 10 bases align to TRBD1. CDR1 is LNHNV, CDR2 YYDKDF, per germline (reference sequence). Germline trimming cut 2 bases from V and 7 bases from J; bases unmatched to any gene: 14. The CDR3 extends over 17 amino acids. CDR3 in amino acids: CATSRHRERDRGPEQYF. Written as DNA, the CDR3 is TGTGCCACCAGCAGACACAGAGAGCGGGACAGGGGCCCGGAGCAGTACTTC.

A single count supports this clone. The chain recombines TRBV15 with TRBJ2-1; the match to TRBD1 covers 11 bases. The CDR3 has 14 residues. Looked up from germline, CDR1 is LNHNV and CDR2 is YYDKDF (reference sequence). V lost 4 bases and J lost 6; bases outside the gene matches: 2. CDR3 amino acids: CATSKGQGVNEQFF. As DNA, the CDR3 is TGTGCCACCAGCAAGGGACAGGGGGTCAATGAGCAGTTCTTC.

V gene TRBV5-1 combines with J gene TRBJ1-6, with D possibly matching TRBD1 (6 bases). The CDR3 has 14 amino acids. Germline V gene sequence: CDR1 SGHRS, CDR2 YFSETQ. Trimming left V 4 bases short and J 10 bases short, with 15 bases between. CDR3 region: CASSEGGARSPLHF. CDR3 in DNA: TGCGCCAGCAGCGAGGGGGGGGCGCGGTCACCCCTCCACTTT.

The CDR3 sequence: CASSQGLAVYNEQFF. The DNA for the CDR3 is TGCGCCAGCAGCCAAGGACTAGCGGTCTACAATGAGCAGTTCTTC. The J gene is TRBJ2-1, the V gene TRBV5-1; TRBD2 agrees at 10 bases. V shed 4 bases, J shed 3 bases, and the junction held 4 bases outside the gene matches. The CDR3 is 15 amino acids. The germline V gene has CDR1 SGHRS and CDR2 YFSETQ.

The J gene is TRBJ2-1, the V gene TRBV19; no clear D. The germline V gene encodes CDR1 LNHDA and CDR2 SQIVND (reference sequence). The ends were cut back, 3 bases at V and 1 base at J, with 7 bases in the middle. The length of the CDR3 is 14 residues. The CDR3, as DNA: TGTGCCAGTAGTATTTCGGTTTCCTACAATGAGCAGTTCTTC. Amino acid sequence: CASSISVSYNEQFF.

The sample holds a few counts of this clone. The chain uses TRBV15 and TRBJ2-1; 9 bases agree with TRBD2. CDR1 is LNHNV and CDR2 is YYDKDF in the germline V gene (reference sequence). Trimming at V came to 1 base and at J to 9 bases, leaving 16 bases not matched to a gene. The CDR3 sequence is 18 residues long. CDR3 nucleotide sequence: TGTGCCACCAGCAGAGGATTGCTTAGCGGGAGTCCCCGGGGTGAGCAGTTCTTC. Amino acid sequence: CATSRGLLSGSPRGEQFF.

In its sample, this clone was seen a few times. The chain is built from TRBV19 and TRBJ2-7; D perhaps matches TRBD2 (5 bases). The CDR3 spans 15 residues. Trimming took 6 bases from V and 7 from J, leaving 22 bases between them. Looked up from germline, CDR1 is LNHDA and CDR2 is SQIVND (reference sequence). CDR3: CASSRSDPPRKEQYF. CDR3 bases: TGTGCCAGTAGCCGTAGCGACCCACCTCGAAAGGAGCAGTACTTC.

The CDR3 DNA follows: TGTGCCAGCAGTGAAGCGGAGATAGCCTCGTACAATGAGCAGTTCTTC. Protein: CASSEAEIASYNEQFF. The chain joins TRBV6-1 to TRBJ2-1; no firm D call. The CDR3 is 16 residues long. V was shortened by 0 bases and J by 4 bases, with 13 bases between the two germline ends. Germline V gives CDR1 MNHNS, CDR2 SASEGT.

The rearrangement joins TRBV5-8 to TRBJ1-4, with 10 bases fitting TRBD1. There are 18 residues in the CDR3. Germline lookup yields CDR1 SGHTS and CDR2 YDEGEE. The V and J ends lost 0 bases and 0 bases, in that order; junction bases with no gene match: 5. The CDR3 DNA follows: TGTGCCAGCAGCTTGGGCCGACAGGGGGCGGCAACTAATGAAAAACTGTTTTTT. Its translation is CASSLGRQGAATNEKLFF.

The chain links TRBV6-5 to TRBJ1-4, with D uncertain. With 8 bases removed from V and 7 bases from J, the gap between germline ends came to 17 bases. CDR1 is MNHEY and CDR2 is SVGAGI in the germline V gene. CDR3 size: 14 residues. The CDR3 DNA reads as TGTGCCAGCTGCTGGGCCCTGGAGGCTGAAAAACTGTTTTTT. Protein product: CASCWALEAEKLFF.

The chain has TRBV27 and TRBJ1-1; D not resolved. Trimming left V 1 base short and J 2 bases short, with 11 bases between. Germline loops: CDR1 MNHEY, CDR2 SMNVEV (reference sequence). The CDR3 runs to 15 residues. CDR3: CASSLYRGLNTEAFF. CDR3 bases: TGTGCCAGCAGTTTATATCGGGGATTAAACACTGAAGCTTTCTTT.

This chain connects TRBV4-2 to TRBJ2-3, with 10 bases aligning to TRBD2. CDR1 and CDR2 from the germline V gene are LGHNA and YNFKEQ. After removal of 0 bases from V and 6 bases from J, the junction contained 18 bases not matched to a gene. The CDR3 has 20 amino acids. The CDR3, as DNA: TGTGCCAGCAGCCAAGATGTGGCTAGCGGGAGCGCAGAGATGGGGGATACGCAGTATTTT. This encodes CASSQDVASGSAEMGDTQYF.

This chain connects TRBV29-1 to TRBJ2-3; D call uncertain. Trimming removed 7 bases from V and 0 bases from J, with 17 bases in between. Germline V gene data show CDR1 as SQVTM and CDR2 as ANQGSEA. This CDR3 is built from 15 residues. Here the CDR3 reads CSAQVATRSTDTQYF. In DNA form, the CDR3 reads TGCAGCGCCCAAGTGGCGACTCGTAGCACAGATACGCAGTATTTT.

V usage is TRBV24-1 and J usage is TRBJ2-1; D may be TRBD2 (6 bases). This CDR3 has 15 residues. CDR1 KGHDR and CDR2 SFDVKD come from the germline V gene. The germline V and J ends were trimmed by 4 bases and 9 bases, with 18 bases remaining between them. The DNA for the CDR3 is TGTGCCACCAGTGACCCCGGGACTCCCCGGGGTGAGCAGTTCTTC. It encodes CATSDPGTPRGEQFF.

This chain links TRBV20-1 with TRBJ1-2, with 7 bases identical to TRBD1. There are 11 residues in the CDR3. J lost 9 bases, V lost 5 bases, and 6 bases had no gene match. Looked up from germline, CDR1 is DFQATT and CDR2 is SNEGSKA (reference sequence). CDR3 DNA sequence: TGCAGTGCTTACAGGGGTTGGAGCTACACCTTC. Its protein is CSAYRGWSYTF.

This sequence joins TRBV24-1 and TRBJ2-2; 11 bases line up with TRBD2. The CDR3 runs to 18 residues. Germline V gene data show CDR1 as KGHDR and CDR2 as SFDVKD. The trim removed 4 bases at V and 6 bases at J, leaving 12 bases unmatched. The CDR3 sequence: CATSDVPGLAGESGELFF. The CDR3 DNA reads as TGTGCCACCAGTGACGTGCCCGGACTAGCGGGTGAATCCGGGGAGCTGTTTTTT.

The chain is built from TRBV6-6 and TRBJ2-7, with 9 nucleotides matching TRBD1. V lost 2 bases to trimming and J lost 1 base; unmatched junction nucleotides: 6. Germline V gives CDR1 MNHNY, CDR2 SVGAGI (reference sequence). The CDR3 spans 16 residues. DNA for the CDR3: TGTGCCAGCAGTTACAACGCAGGACAGGGGTCCTACGAGCAGTACTTC. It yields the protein CASSYNAGQGSYEQYF.

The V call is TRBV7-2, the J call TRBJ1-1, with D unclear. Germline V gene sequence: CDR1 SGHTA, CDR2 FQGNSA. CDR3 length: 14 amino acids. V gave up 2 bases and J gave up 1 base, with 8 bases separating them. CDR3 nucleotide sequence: TGTGCCAGCAGCTTATCCAGAACGAACACTGAAGCTTTCTTT. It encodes CASSLSRTNTEAFF.

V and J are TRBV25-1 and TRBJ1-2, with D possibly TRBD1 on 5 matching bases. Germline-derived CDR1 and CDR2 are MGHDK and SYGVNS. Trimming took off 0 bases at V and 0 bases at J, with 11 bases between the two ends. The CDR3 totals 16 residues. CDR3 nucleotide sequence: TGTGCCAGCAGTGAATATACAGGACCGACTAACTATGGCTACACCTTC. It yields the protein CASSEYTGPTNYGYTF.

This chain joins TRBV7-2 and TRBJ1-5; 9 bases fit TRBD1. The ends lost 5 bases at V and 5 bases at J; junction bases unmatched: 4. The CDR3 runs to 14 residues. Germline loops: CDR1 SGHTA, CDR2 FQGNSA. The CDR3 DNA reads TGTGCCAGCAGCCTCAGGACAGGGGATCAGCCCCAGCATTTT. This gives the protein CASSLRTGDQPQHF.

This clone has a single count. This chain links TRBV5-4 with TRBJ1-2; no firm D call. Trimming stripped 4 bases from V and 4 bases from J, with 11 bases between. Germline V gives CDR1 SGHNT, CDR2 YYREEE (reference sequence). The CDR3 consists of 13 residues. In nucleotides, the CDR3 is TGTGCCAGCAGCCCAGCGGCCCCCTATGGCTACACCTTC. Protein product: CASSPAAPYGYTF.

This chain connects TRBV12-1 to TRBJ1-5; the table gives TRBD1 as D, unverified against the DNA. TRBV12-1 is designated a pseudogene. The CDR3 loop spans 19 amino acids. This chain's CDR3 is CASSFDRGTGGCCNQPQHF. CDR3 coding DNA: TGTGCCAGCAGCTTTGACCGCGGGACAGGGGGCTGTTGCAATCAGCCCCAGCATTTT.

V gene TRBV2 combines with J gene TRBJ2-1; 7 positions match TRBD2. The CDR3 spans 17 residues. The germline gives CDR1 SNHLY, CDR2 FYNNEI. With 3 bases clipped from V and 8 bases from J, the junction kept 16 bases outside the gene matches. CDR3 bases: TGTGCCAGCAGTGAGAACGGGCTAGCGGAGATAAGGGATGAGCAGTTCTTC. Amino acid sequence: CASSENGLAEIRDEQFF. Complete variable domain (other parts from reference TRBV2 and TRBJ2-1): EPEVTQTPSHQVTQMGQEVILRCVPISNHLYFYWYRQILGQKVEFLVSFYNNEISEKSEIFDDQFSVERPDGSNFTLKIRSTKLEDSAMYFCASSENGLAEIRDEQFFGPGTRLTVL.

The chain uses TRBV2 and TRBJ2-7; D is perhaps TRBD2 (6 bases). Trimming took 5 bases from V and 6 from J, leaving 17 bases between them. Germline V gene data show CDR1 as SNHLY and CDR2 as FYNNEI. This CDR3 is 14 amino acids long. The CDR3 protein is CASSRIAAGSEQYF. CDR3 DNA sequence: TGTGCCAGCAGTAGGATAGCGGCGGGCTCCGAGCAGTACTTC.